This TCR beta chain was captured by sequencing in a study of blood T cell repertoires in COVID-19 (dated by TCRdb to the early 2020s). Notes on the research overall: Samples covering the acute and convalescent phases of COVID-19 were provided by collaborators in the United States, Italy and Spain. The prospective study material was composed of cDNA or gDNA derived from T cells, B-cell-depleted T cells, or PBMCs. The dataset comprised deeply sampled blood TCRbeta repertoires from subjects exposed to, actively infected with, or recovered from COVID-19. The repertoires were released in a freely available public database meant as a resource for research on the immune response to SARS-CoV-2. The samples were drawn from the first 160 participants of the ongoing ImmuneRACE study and from more than 1,000 subjects provided by 6 global collaborators. Nearly every sample came with metadata listing a de-identified subject ID, COVID-19 status, age in years and sex. Where HLA class I and class II types were available, the types were taken from metadata supplied by the sample provider, not from assay-based typing. Overall study outcomes, separate from this receptor: Clinical and demographic metadata were provided uncurated, with the amount varying by source and participant.

Its CDR3 holds 11 amino acids, cysteine through phenylalanine. The read is trimmed to its CDR3 DNA, 33 bases read in frame from base 1. The germline V gene (reference sequence) gives CDR1 as PRHDT and CDR2 as FYEKMQ. V and J are truncated by 4 bases and 2 bases respectively, leaving an intervening sequence of 3 bases. Remarks on this clone: Its binding antigen is unknown. The input lacks base qualities; no much larger clone sits a single base away. The same CDR3 arises from other DNA sequences in this sample as well.

TCRbeta CDR3 regions were amplified from genomic DNA using the immunoSEQ Assay, a bias-controlled multiplex PCR. The source study handled its data this way. Within the assay, amplification of reference gene primers was used to estimate how many nucleated cells each sample contained. To quantify the absolute abundance of each unique TCRbeta CDR3 rearrangement, sequence reads were collapsed and filtered. For each sample, productive Simpson clonality was calculated as the square root of Simpson's diversity index over productive rearrangements. The table comes from immuneACCESS by way of TCRdb, which keeps in-frame sequences with V and J called. Part of the clones is missing from these tables; in studies checked, under half for an unresolved V gene and the rest for unknown reasons. V, J and clone size are those of that table, while D and trimming were read from the DNA. In this sample the table shows 120,000 or so clones, over 70% of which occur a single time. The ten most abundant clones make up approximately 5.8% of the sample.

Each collaborating institution followed its own protocols to collect whole blood in K2EDTA tubes. For TCRbeta analysis, collaborators shipped samples in one of three forms: frozen whole blood, isolated PBMCs, or DNA extracted from either of those sample types. The receptor was isolated from an elderly man with active or convalescent COVID-19. Sequenced sample: peripheral blood. This chain joins TRBV13 to TRBJ2-7; no D gene can be assigned with confidence. For the CDR3, the sequence is CASSSTYEQYF. The nucleotide sequence reads as follows: TGTGCCAGCAGCTCCACCTACGAGCAGTACTTC.